This T cell receptor (beta chain) was profiled in a study of regulatory T cells in long-lasting Graves disease. According to the study, TCR beta libraries were built with iRepertoire HTBI primers and CDR3-region Arm-PCR. TCRdb redid the calling of the multiplex PCR reads with MiXCR, one entry per CDR3 protein. The sample consists of hundreds of thousands of distinct CDR3 sequences, about 13% of them appearing once. This clonotype was detected many times. Antigen specificity is unknown. Time point reported: newly diagnosed GD, antithyroid drugs for less than 3 months. Following extraction of RNA from PBMCs, that RNA was used to make the TCR library. Study results and limitations: Limited sample numbers may have lowered accuracy. Shared public clonotypes totalled about 2,700 in persistent patients, compared with 966 in new patients.

The data were also submitted as part of a second study, on T cells in Graves' hyperthyroidism and ophthalmopathy. That work adds: Subjects aged 18 to 65 presented with newly diagnosed hyperthyroidism of less than 2 months' duration.

The specimen was peripheral blood mononuclear cells (PBMCs), collected at new diagnosis, from a patient treated with antithyroid drugs. This TCR was recovered from a man aged 30 to 39 with Graves disease.

The DNA for the CDR3 is TGCGCCAGCGCAGGGGGGGACACTGAAGCTTTCTTT. Amino acids: CASAGGDTEAFF. This sequence joins TRBV5-1 and TRBJ1-1; TRBD1 agrees at 7 bases. Germline CDR1 SGHRS, CDR2 YFSETQ. This CDR3 comprises 12 residues. J lost 3 bases, V lost 7 bases, and 3 bases had no gene match.